Each of the 9 T cell receptor beta chains below was sequenced from the same sample in a study of PD-1 blockade in classical Hodgkin lymphoma. The table came from immunoSEQ multiplex PCR; TCRdb's copy has only in-frame clones and leaves some out. The sample records fewer than 90,000 clones, more than 85% being singletons. Autologous stem cell transplantation was followed by relapse in every patient, and brentuximab vedotin exposure varied. The sample consisted of peripheral blood mononuclear cells (PBMCs), taken at baseline. These receptors originate from a human donor with classical Hodgkin lymphoma.

The chain recombines TRBV14 with TRBJ2-3; 12 positions agree with TRBD2. Unmatched junction bases numbered 13, after V lost 1 base and J lost 5 bases. The germline gives CDR1 SGHDN, CDR2 FVKESK. The length of the CDR3 is 19 residues. In DNA form, the CDR3 reads TGTGCCAGCAGCCAAGGCCGGCTAGCGGGGGGGCGAAGGAGAGATACGCAGTATTTT. Translated: CASSQGRLAGGRRRDTQYF.

V and J are TRBV7-9 and TRBJ2-1; 12 positions agree with TRBD2. The CDR3 is 19 residues long. CDR1 SEHNR and CDR2 FQNEAQ come from the germline V gene (reference sequence). V was clipped by 4 bases and J by 5 bases; unmatched bases: 15. The chain's CDR3 is CASSSRLAGEDSPHNEQFF. The CDR3 region has the DNA TGTGCCAGCAGCTCCCGACTAGCGGGAGAAGATAGTCCTCACAATGAGCAGTTCTTC.

In its sample, this clone was seen once. This chain joins TRBV19 and TRBJ1-3; tentatively, D is TRBD1 (5 bases). The CDR3 runs 19 residues. Trimming removed 4 bases from V and 4 bases from J, with 26 bases in between. Per the germline V gene, CDR1 is LNHDA and CDR2 is SQIVND (reference sequence). The chain's CDR3 is CASSTLDTTVAGTGNTIYF. The CDR3 bases are TGTGCCAGTAGTACCCTGGACACAACCGTTGCCGGGACGGGAAACACCATATATTTT.

The chain couples TRBV4-3 to TRBJ1-2; TRBD1 might be the D (6 bases). CDR1 and CDR2 from the germline V gene are LGHNA and YSLEER. The CDR3 is 13 amino acids. V was shortened by 2 bases and J by 4 bases, with 8 bases between the two germline ends. CDR3 region: CASSQTGSYGYTF. The CDR3 DNA follows: TGCGCCAGCAGCCAAACAGGGAGCTATGGCTACACCTTC.

V usage is TRBV7-3 and J usage is TRBJ2-3, with D unresolved. V gave up 5 bases and J gave up 6 bases, with 12 bases separating them. In germline, CDR1 is SGHTA, CDR2 FQGTGA. This CDR3 is 13 amino acids long. The CDR3 bases are TGTGCCAGCAGCACTACCCTGCGGGATACGCAGTATTTT. Its protein product is CASSTTLRDTQYF. The full variable domain, its missing parts supplied by reference TRBV7-3 and TRBJ2-3, is GAGVSQTPSNKVTEKGKYVELRCDPISGHTALYWYRQSLGQGPEFLIYFQGTGAADDSGLPNDRFFAVRPEGSVSTLKIQRTERGDSAVYLCASSTTLRDTQYFGPGTRLTVL.

This clone was counted a single time. The chain uses TRBV5-8 and TRBJ1-1; the D gene is possibly TRBD1 (6 bases). V dropped 4 bases and J dropped 8 bases, with 9 bases sitting between them. This CDR3 region has 11 residues. The germline V gene has CDR1 SGHTS and CDR2 YDEGEE. CDR3 nucleotide sequence: TGTGCCAGCAGCCGAAGGGGGGAAGCTTTCTTT. This encodes CASSRRGEAFF.

In this sample, this clone turned up once. The CDR3 DNA reads as TGTGCCAGCAGACAACCCACACAGGGGCGGAATTCACCCCTCCACTTT. This gives the protein CASRQPTQGRNSPLHF. The gene calls are TRBV27 and TRBJ1-6; 7 bases are shared with TRBD1. After removal of 6 bases from V and 7 bases from J, the junction contained 12 bases not matched to a gene. Germline CDR1 and CDR2: MNHEY and SMNVEV (reference sequence). The CDR3 is 16 residues long.

The chain combines TRBV27 with TRBJ1-4; D might be TRBD1 (6 bases). The CDR3 extends over 14 amino acids. From germline, CDR1 is MNHEY and CDR2 SMNVEV (reference sequence). V was shortened by 2 bases and J by 6 bases, with 10 bases between the two germline ends. Here the CDR3 reads CASSLTGKYEKLFF. The CDR3 DNA sequence: TGTGCCAGCAGTTTAACAGGGAAATATGAAAAACTGTTTTTT.

The gene calls are TRBV7-9 and TRBJ1-2, with a tentative D call TRBD1 (5 bases). Germline CDR1 SEHNR, CDR2 FQNEAQ (reference sequence). This CDR3 region has 13 residues. Trimming stripped 4 bases from V and 8 bases from J, with 14 bases between. The CDR3 reads CASSSGPLEGYTF. The CDR3 coding sequence is TGTGCCAGCAGCTCGGGGCCCCTGGAGGGCTACACCTTC.